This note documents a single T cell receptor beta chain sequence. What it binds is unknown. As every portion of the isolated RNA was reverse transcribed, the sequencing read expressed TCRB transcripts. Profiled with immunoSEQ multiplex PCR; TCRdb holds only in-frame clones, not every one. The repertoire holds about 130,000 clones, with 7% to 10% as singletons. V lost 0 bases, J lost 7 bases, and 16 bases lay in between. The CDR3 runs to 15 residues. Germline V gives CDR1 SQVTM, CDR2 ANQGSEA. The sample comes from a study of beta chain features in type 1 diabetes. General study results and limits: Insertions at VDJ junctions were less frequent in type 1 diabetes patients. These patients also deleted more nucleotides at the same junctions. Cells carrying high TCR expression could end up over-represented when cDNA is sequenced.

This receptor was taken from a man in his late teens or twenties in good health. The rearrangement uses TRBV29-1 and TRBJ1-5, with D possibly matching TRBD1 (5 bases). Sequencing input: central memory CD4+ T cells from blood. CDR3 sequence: CSVEDSGGDTQPQHF. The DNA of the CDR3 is TGCAGCGTTGAAGATAGTGGAGGGGATACACAGCCCCAGCATTTT.